Below are 8 T cell receptor beta chains sequenced from a single sample in a study of CXCR3-negative and CXCR3-positive naive CD8 T cells. UMI-tagged TRB cDNA libraries were built via 5' RACE. TCRdb re-called the 5' RACE reads, yielding one record per CDR3 amino acid sequence without DNA. The sample totals about 80,000 distinct CDR3 sequences. Sequencing was performed on naive CXCR3- CD8+ T cells from blood. Subset reported: CD45RO-CCR7+CD27+CD95- naive CD8+ T cells lacking CXCR3 (TNR3-). These receptors were collected from a human donor in good health. Some clones in this sample may be carry-over from other donors' samples.

V is TRBV11-2 and J is TRBJ2-2; TCRdb's D call of TRBD2 is untestable without DNA. Per germline, CDR1 SGHAT and CDR2 FQNNGV. This CDR3 is 15 amino acids long. The CDR3 sequence: CASSPRTRLAGELFF.

The rearrangement links TRBV11-2 to TRBJ2-1; there is no DNA to check the TCRdb D call of TRBD1. The CDR3 totals 17 residues. Germline V gene lookup returns CDR1 SGHAT and CDR2 FQNNGV. The CDR3 here is CASSLAPGQTSYNEQFF.

This rearrangement joins TRBV7-9 to TRBJ2-7; the D call from TCRdb, TRBD1, cannot be confirmed without DNA. CDR3 size: 15 residues. Looked up from germline, CDR1 is SEHNR and CDR2 is FQNEAQ (reference sequence). The CDR3 here is CASILAGAGAHEQYF.

The V gene is TRBV28, the J gene TRBJ2-4; TCRdb returns TRBD2, unconfirmable since there is no DNA. The CDR3 is 13 amino acids. The germline gives CDR1 MDHEN, CDR2 SYDVKM. The CDR3: CASSFSPGDIQYF.

V usage is TRBV2 and J usage is TRBJ1-2; checking the TCRdb D call of TRBD1 is not possible without DNA. Germline V gene sequence: CDR1 SNHLY, CDR2 FYNNEI. The CDR3 totals 17 residues. The CDR3 sequence: CASSPTEQGRIGYGYTF.

This chain joins TRBV12-3 or TRBV12-4 and TRBJ2-1; TCRdb's D call of TRBD1 is untestable without DNA. The length of the CDR3 is 14 residues. The CDR3 protein is CASTDRGGGNEQFF.

The CDR3 loop is CASSPVLQGVNTEAFF. This rearrangement joins TRBV4-2 to TRBJ1-1; checking the TCRdb D call of TRBD1 is not possible without DNA. The germline V gene encodes CDR1 LGHNA and CDR2 YNFKEQ. CDR3 size: 16 residues.

J is TRBJ1-1 and V is TRBV6-2 or TRBV6-3; the TCRdb call, TRBD1, lacks DNA for checking. Per the germline V gene, CDR1 is MNHEY and CDR2 is SVGEGT. The CDR3 has 14 amino acids. This chain's CDR3 is CASSYLAGGTEAFF.